The entry that follows covers one TCR beta chain sequence. This entry belongs to a study of blood T cell repertoires in COVID-19. Study details: The origin of the acute and convalescent COVID-19 samples was the United States, Italy and Spain.

How the authors handled the data: Cell counts per sample came from amplifying reference gene primers. Assay: immunoSEQ multiplex PCR; the TCRdb copy retains only in-frame clones and omits some. The V and J calls and clone size come from that table; D and trimming were worked out from the DNA. Among approximately 68,000 clones, about nine tenths were seen once, and the ten largest hold approximately 11%. J gave up 6 bases and V 5 bases, and 7 bases lay outside the gene matches. Germline CDR1 and CDR2: MNHEY and SMNVEV (reference sequence). The length of the CDR3 is 16 residues. The sequenced sample consisted of peripheral blood. The V gene is TRBV27, the J gene TRBJ2-2; 12 nucleotides line up with TRBD2. The clonotype originates from a man in his 70s with active or convalescent COVID-19. CDR3 DNA: TGTGCCAGCAGTGAAACTAGCGGGAGGTTATCCGGGGAGCTGTTTTTT. The encoded protein is CASSETSGRLSGELFF.